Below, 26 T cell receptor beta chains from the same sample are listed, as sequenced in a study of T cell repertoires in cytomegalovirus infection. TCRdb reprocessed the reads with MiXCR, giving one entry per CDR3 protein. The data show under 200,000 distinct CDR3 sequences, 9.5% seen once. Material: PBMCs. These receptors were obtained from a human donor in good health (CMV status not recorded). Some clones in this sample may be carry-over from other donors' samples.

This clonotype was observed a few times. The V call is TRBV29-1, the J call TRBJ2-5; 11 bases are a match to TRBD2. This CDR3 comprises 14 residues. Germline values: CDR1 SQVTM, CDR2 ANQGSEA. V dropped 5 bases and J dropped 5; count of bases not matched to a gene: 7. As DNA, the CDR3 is TGCAGCGTTCATAGCGGGGGGGCCTTCGAGACCCAGTACTTC. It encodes CSVHSGGAFETQYF. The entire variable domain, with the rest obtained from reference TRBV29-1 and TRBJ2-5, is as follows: SAVISQKPSRDICQRGTSLTIQCQVDSQVTMMFWYRQQPGQSLTLIATANQGSEATYESGFVIDKFPISRPNLTFSTLTVSNMSPEDSSIYLCSVHSGGAFETQYFGPGTRLLVL.

Here the CDR3 DNA reads TGCAGCGGGGGTGACTACGTCAATGAGCAGTTCTTC. The encoded protein is CSGGDYVNEQFF. The V call is TRBV29-1, the J call TRBJ2-1; D possibly corresponds to TRBD2 (5 bases). The V and J ends lost 7 bases and 6 bases respectively, with 13 bases between them. Germline values: CDR1 SQVTM, CDR2 ANQGSEA. This CDR3 has 12 residues.

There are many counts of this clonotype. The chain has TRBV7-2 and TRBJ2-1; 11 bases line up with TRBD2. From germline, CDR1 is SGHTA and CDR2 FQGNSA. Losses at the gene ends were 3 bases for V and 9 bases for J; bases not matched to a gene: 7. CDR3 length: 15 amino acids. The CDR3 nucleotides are TGTGCCAGCAGCTTTAGCGGGGGGGAGTTTGGTGAGCAGTTCTTC. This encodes CASSFSGGEFGEQFF. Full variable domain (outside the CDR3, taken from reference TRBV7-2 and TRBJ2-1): GAGVSQSPSNKVTEKGKDVELRCDPISGHTALYWYRQSLGQGLEFLIYFQGNSAPDKSGLPSDRFSAERTGGSVSTLTIQRTQQEDSAVYLCASSFSGGEFGEQFFGPGTRLTVL.

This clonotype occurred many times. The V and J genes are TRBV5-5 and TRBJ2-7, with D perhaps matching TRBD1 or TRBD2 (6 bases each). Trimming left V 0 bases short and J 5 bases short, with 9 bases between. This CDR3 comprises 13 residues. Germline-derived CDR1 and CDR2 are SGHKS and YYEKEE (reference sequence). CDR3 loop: CASSLAGANEQYF. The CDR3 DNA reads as TGTGCCAGCAGCTTGGCGGGGGCGAACGAGCAGTACTTC.

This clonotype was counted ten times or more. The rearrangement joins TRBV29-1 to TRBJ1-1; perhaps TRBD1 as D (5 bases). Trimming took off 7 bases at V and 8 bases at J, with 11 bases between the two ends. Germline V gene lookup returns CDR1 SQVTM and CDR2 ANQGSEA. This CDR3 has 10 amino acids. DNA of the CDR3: TGCAGCGCAAGGGACCGGGAAGCTTTCTTT. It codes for CSARDREAFF. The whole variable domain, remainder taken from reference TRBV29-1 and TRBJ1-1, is SAVISQKPSRDICQRGTSLTIQCQVDSQVTMMFWYRQQPGQSLTLIATANQGSEATYESGFVIDKFPISRPNLTFSTLTVSNMSPEDSSIYLCSARDREAFFGQGTRLTVV.

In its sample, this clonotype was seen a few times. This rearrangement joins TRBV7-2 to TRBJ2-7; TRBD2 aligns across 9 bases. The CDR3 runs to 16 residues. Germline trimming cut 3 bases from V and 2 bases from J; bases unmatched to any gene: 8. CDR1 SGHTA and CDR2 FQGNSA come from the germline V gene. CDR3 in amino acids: CASSLGAGGRAYEQYF. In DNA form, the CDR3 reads TGTGCCAGCAGCTTGGGGGCGGGCGGGAGGGCCTACGAGCAGTACTTC.

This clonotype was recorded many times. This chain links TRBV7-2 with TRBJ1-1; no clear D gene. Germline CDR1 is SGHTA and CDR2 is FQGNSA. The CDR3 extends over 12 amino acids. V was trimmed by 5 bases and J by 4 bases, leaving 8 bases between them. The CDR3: CASSLQVTEAFF. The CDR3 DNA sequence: TGTGCCAGCAGCCTTCAGGTCACTGAAGCTTTCTTT.

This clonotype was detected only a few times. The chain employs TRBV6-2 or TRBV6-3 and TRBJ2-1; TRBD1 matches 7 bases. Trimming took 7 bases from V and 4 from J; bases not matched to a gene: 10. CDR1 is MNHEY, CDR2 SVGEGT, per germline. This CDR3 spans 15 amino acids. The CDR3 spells CASTKKDRSYNEQFF. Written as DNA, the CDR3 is TGTGCCAGCACCAAGAAGGACAGGAGTTACAATGAGCAGTTCTTC.

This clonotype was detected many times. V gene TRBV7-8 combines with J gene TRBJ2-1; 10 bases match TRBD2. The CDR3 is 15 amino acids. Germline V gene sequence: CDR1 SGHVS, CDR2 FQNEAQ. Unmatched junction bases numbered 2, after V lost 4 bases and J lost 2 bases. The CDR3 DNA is TGTGCCAGCAGCTCCGGGACTAGCGCCTACAATGAGCAGTTCTTC. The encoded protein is CASSSGTSAYNEQFF.

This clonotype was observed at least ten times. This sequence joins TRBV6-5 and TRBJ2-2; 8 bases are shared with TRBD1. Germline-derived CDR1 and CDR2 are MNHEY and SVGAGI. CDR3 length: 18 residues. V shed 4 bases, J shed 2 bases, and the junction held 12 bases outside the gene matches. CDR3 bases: TGTGCCAGCAGTTCCAACCCGGGGACAGGCCTAAACACCGGGGAGCTGTTTTTT. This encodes CASSSNPGTGLNTGELFF.

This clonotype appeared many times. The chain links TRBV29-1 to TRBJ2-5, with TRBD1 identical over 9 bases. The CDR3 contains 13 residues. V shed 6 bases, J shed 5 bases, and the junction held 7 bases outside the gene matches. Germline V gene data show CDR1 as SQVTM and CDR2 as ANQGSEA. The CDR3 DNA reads TGCAGCGTGGGACAGGGACGATCGGAGACCCAGTACTTC. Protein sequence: CSVGQGRSETQYF.

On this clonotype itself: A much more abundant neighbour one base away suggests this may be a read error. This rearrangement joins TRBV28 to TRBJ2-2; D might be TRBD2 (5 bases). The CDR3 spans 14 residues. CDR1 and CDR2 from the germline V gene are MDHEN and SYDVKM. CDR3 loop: CGSSLGLNTGELFF. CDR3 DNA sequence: TGTGGCAGCAGTTTAGGACTTAACACCGGGGAGCTGTTTTTT.

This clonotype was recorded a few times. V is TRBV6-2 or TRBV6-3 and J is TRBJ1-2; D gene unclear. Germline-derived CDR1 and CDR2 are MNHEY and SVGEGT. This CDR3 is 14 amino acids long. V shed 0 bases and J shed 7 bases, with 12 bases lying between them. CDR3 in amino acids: CASSYSSDWGGYTF. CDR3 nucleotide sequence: TGTGCCAGCAGTTACTCGAGCGATTGGGGTGGCTACACCTTC.

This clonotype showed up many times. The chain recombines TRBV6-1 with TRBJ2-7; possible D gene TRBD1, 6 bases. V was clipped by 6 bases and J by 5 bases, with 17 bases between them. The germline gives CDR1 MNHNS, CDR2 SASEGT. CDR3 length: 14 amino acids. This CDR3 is CASRTRITGNEQYF. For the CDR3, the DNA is TGTGCCAGCAGAACACGGATTACAGGGAACGAGCAGTACTTC.

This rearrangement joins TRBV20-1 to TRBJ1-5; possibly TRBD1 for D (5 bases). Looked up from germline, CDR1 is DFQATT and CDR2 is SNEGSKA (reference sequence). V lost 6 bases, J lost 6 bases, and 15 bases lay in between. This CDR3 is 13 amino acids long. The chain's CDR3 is CSAETVVGQPQHF. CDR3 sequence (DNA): TGCAGTGCGGAGACAGTGGTTGGTCAGCCCCAGCATTTT.

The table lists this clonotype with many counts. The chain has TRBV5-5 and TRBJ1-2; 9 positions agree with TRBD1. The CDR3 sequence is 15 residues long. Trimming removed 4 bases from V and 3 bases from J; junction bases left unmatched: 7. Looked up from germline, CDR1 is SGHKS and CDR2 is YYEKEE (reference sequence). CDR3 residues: CASSPQQGAYYGYTF. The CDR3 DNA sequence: TGTGCCAGCAGCCCGCAACAGGGGGCGTACTATGGCTACACCTTC.

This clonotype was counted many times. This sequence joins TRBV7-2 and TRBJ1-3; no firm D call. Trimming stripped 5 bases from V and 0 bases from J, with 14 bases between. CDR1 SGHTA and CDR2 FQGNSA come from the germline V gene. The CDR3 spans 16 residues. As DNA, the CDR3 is TGTGCCAGCAGCCCCCGATTCGCGAGCTCTGGAAACACCATATATTTT. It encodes CASSPRFASSGNTIYF.

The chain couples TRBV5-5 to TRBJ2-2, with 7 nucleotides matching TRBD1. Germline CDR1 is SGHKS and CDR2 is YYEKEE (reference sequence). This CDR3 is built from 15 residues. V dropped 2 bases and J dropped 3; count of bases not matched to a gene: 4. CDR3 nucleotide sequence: TGTGCCAGCAGCTTAAACAGGGGAGACACCGGGGAGCTGTTTTTT. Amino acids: CASSLNRGDTGELFF.

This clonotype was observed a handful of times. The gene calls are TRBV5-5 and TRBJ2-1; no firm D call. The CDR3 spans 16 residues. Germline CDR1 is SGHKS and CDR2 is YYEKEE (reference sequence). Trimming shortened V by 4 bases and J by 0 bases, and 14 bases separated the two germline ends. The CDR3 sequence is CASSRQLTSSYNEQFF. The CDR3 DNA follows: TGTGCCAGCAGCCGCCAACTAACGAGCTCCTACAATGAGCAGTTCTTC.

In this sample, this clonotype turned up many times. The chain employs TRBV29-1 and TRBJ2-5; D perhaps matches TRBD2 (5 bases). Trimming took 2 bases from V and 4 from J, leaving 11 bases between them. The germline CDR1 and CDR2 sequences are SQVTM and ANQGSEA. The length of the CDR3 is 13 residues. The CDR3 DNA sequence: TGCAGCGTTGAACTAGCCTTGGGAGAGACCCAGTACTTC. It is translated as CSVELALGETQYF.

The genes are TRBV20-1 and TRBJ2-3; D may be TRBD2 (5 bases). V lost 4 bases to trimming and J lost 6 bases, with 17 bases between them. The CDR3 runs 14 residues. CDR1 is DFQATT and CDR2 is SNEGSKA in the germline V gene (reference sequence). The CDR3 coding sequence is TGCAGTGCTACCCCAGCGGCGGTGAGGGATACGCAGTATTTT. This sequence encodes CSATPAAVRDTQYF.

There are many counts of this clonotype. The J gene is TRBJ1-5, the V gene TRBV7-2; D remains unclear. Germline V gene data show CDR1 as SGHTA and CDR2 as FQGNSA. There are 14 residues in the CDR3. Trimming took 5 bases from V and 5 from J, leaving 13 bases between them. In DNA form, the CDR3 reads TGTGCCAGCAGCCCTAATCGGCCCTATCAGCCCCAGCATTTT. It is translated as CASSPNRPYQPQHF.

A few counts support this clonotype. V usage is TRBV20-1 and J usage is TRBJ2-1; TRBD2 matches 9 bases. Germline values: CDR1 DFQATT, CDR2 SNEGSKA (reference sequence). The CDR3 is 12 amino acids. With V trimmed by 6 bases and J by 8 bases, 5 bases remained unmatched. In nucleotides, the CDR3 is TGCAGTGCGGGGACTAGCATCGATGAGCAGTTCTTC. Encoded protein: CSAGTSIDEQFF.

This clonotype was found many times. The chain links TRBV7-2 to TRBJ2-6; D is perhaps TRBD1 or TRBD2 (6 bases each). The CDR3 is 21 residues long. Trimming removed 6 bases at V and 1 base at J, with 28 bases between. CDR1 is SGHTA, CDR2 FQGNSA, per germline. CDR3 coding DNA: TGTGCCAGCAGAATCAAGATCGCTCGTAGGGGGGAAGGGTCTGGGGCCAACGTCCTGACTTTC. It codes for CASRIKIARRGEGSGANVLTF.

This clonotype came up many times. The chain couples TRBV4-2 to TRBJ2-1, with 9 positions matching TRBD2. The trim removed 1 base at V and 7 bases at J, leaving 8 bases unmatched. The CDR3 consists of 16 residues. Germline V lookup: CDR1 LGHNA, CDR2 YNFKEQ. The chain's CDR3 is CASSQGLSGSVNEQFF. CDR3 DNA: TGTGCCAGCAGCCAAGGGCTTAGCGGGAGCGTGAATGAGCAGTTCTTC.

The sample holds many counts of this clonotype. CDR3 sequence (DNA): TGTGCCAGCAGCTTAGAACAGGCTGACCTACGCCTATACTTC. Encoded protein: CASSLEQADLRLYF. The chain combines TRBV7-2 with TRBJ2-7, with D tentatively TRBD1 (5 bases). Between the trimmed V and J ends, which lost 1 base and 13 bases, there was a span of 20 bases. This CDR3 spans 14 amino acids. The V gene's germline CDR1 is SGHTA and CDR2 FQGNSA.